This TCR beta chain was observed in a study of T-cell reconstitution after alpha-beta-depleted transplantation in children. Unique molecular identifiers featured in how the TCRbeta library was prepared. TCRdb called the PCR reads again in MiXCR, with one record for every CDR3 protein. The sample includes 65,000 to 75,000 distinct CDR3 sequences, roughly 4.4% of them seen just once. Germline V lookup: CDR1 SEHNR, CDR2 FQNEAQ (reference sequence). Trimming removed 4 bases at V and 4 bases at J, with 4 bases between. This CDR3 contains 11 residues. This clonotype was found many times. Its antigen is unidentified. Findings and limits, study-wide: After transplant, high TCRbeta diversity at day 60 in some patients arose from surviving recipient T cells and thymic progenitors.

The receptor was isolated from a boy under two years old who had a stem cell transplant for acute myeloid leukemia, so the T cells may come from the graft donor. The chain links TRBV7-9 to TRBJ1-1; D unresolved. This specimen consisted of PBMCs, mostly from graft donor cells, obtained 180 days after TCRalphabeta/CD19-depleted stem cell transplant. For the CDR3, the DNA is TGTGCCAGCAGCTGGGGCACTGAAGCTTTCTTT. Translating gives CASSWGTEAFF.